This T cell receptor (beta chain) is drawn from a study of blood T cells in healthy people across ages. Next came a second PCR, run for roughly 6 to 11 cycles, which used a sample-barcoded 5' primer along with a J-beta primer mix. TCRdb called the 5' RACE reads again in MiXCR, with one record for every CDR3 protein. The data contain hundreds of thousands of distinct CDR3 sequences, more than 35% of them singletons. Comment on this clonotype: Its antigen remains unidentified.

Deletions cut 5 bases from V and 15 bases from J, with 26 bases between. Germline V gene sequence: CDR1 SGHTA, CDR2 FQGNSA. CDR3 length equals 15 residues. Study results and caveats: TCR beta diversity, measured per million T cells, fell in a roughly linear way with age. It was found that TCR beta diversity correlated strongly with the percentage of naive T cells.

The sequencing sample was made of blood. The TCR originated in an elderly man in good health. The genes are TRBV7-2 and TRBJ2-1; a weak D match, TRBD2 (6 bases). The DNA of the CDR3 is TGTGCCAGCAGCCCCGGACTGGGACTGTTAGAGCCCCGGTTCTTC. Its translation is CASSPGLGLLEPRFF.